This T cell receptor (beta chain) was found in a study of cytomegalovirus exposure and HLA in healthy donors. Study results and caveats: Per published reports, the classifier diagnosed cytomegalovirus status with high specificity and sensitivity.

Comments on this clone: What it binds is not known.

This table comes from immunoSEQ multiplex PCR, and its TCRdb copy is limited to in-frame clones, with some not included. This table has 130,000 or so clones, 85% to 90% appearing once. This clonotype was sampled from a woman in her twenties or thirties in good health and CMV-seropositive. Material for sequencing was PBMCs.

The chain's CDR3 is CASSQGRGTYNSPLHF. CDR3 coding DNA: TGCGCCAGCAGCCAAGGGCGGGGGACCTATAATTCACCCCTCCACTTT. The gene calls are TRBV4-1 and TRBJ1-6; maybe TRBD1 (5 bases). The CDR3 runs to 16 residues. Germline V gene lookup returns CDR1 MGHRA and CDR2 YSYEKL. V was trimmed by 1 base and J by 2 bases, leaving 9 bases between them.